This T cell receptor (beta chain) is from a study of human T cells and chemical hapten exposure. Study-level background: The study traced per-sample TCR yield variation mainly to small differences in pooled library volumes. Study conclusions and caveats: DPC sensitization produced no change in TCRs with frequency above 1 in 1000.

This sample's time point: healthy volunteer bleed at 6 weeks. RNA extraction used unfractionated whole blood as the source of total RNA. CDR3 size: 16 residues. The V segment lost 3 bases and the J segment 2 bases; nucleotides outside the gene matches: 7. The table lists this clonotype with many counts. Its antigen remains unknown. The study used a library that attached unique molecular identifiers to individual cDNA molecules. From the RACE reads, TCRdb called clonotypes with MiXCR, one entry per CDR3 protein. The sample lists more than 60,000 distinct CDR3 sequences, roughly 8.6% occurring once. This chain links TRBV12-3 or TRBV12-4 with TRBJ2-5, with TRBD2 identical over 9 bases. The clonotype was recovered from a male donor in good health. Some clones in this sample may be carry-over from other donors' samples. Sequenced input: whole blood. The CDR3: CASSFGSGGIQETQYF. CDR3 sequence (DNA): TGTGCCAGCAGTTTCGGGAGCGGGGGGATTCAAGAGACCCAGTACTTC.